This T cell receptor (beta chain) was captured by sequencing in a study of human T cells and chemical hapten exposure. Study findings and constraints: TCRs above 1 in 1000 frequency did not change with DPC sensitization.

Comment on this clonotype: Its specificity is not known.

Time point here: healthy volunteer bleed at 2 weeks. Total RNA was extracted from unfractionated whole blood. The CDR3 spans 14 residues. V lost 5 bases, J lost 2 bases, and 11 bases lay in between. Germline loops: CDR1 LNHDA, CDR2 SQIVND (reference sequence). In the library, unique molecular identifiers were attached to individual cDNA molecules. As processed by the authors: Samples ranged from about 23,224 to 690,600 TCRs, with a median of 95,638. TCRdb ran MiXCR on the RACE reads and lists one entry per CDR3 protein. For this entry, the V and J calls and clone size follow TCRdb and not the study's own pipeline. The profile shows about 45,000 distinct CDR3 sequences, nearly 4.5% of them singletons.

Sequenced: whole blood. This chain connects TRBV19 to TRBJ2-3; D not resolved. The clonotype comes from a human donor in good health. Some clones in this sample may be carry-over from other donors' samples. CDR3: CASSEDGFTDTQYF. CDR3 DNA sequence: TGTGCCAGTAGTGAGGACGGTTTCACAGATACGCAGTATTTT.